One sample yielded the 27 T cell receptor beta chains listed below, sequenced in a study of graft-versus-host responses after intestinal transplantation. TCRdb keeps only in-frame clones here, not all; method: immunoSEQ multiplex PCR. The sample contains approximately 89,000 clones, roughly 90% of which appear only once. Sample: PBMCs, taken about 460 days after intestinal transplant. The receptors stem from a human patient who received an intestinal transplant, so some T cells may come from the graft donor.

This chain connects TRBV19 to TRBJ1-1; D remains unclear. This CDR3 region has 13 residues. The germline V and J ends were trimmed by 7 bases and 1 base, with 10 bases remaining between them. From germline, CDR1 is LNHDA and CDR2 SQIVND (reference sequence). The CDR3 DNA follows: TGTGCCAGTACGGGGTTGGGGAACACTGAAGCTTTCTTT. It yields the protein CASTGLGNTEAFF.

The chain is built from TRBV11-2 and TRBJ2-5; TRBD1 aligns across 9 bases. The CDR3 has 16 residues. With 1 base clipped from V and 2 bases from J, the junction kept 5 bases outside the gene matches. Germline V lookup: CDR1 SGHAT, CDR2 FQNNGV. In DNA, the CDR3 is TGTGCCAGCAGCTTAGTGGGACAGGGTCTTCAAGAGACCCAGTACTTC. Translating it yields CASSLVGQGLQETQYF.

This chain connects TRBV27 to TRBJ2-2, with D possibly matching TRBD2 (5 bases). V lost 5 bases to trimming and J lost 7 bases, with 17 bases between them. The CDR3 contains 15 residues. CDR1 and CDR2 (germline): MNHEY, SMNVEV (reference sequence). This CDR3 reads CASSTRPKRGGELFF. CDR3 in DNA: TGTGCCAGCAGTACGCGCCCCAAACGGGGCGGGGAGCTGTTTTTT.

This clone was observed once. The chain has TRBV13 and TRBJ2-2; D gene uncertain. CDR3 size: 16 residues. V lost 0 bases and J 5 bases, leaving 13 bases between the germline ends. Looked up from germline, CDR1 is PRHDT and CDR2 is FYEKMQ (reference sequence). The CDR3 DNA reads as TGTGCCAGCAGCTTAGGTTCCGGGTTTTGGACCGGGGAGCTGTTTTTT. This encodes CASSLGSGFWTGELFF.

This chain links TRBV6-6 with TRBJ2-1; possibly TRBD2 for D (5 bases). Germline CDR1 and CDR2: MNHNY and SVGAGI (reference sequence). V was clipped by 5 bases and J by 6 bases, with 20 bases between them. The CDR3 spans 16 residues. The CDR3 spells CASSAAGRTRVNEQFF. The CDR3 DNA sequence: TGTGCCAGCAGTGCCGCCGGGCGTACTAGGGTCAATGAGCAGTTCTTC.

By proportion, this clone is medium-sized. The chain recombines TRBV6-4 with TRBJ2-6; the D is unclear. Germline assignment: CDR1 MRHNA and CDR2 SNTAGT. The V end lost 2 bases, the J end lost 0 bases, and 2 bases lay between the germline ends. This CDR3 spans 14 amino acids. The CDR3 DNA reads TGTGCCAGCAGTGACAACTCTGGGGCCAACGTCCTGACTTTC. Protein sequence: CASSDNSGANVLTF.

This rearrangement joins TRBV9 to TRBJ1-4; D might be TRBD1 (5 bases). V was clipped by 0 bases and J by 6 bases, with 12 bases between them. CDR1 and CDR2 from the germline V gene are SGDLS and YYNGEE. This CDR3 contains 15 residues. The CDR3 reads CASSVAGTFYEKLFF. The CDR3 DNA follows: TGTGCCAGCAGCGTAGCTGGGACGTTCTATGAAAAACTGTTTTTT.

This clone was detected once. This chain links TRBV5-5 with TRBJ2-5, with D possibly being TRBD2 (7 bases). The V end was cut by 4 bases, the J end by 1 base, with 17 bases between. Germline CDR1 and CDR2: SGHKS and YYEKEE (reference sequence). The CDR3 contains 16 residues. The CDR3 bases are TGTGCCAGCAGCCGGGGGGCACAGGGACCCCAAGAGACCCAGTACTTC. It encodes CASSRGAQGPQETQYF.

This clone has only one observation. The gene calls are TRBV10-3 and TRBJ2-3; TRBD2 matches at 9 bases. This CDR3 comprises 15 residues. Germline assignment: CDR1 ENHRY and CDR2 SYGVKD. The J segment lost 4 bases and the V segment lost 7 bases, leaving 9 bases of the junction unmatched. The CDR3 loop is CAIKKIAGDPDTQYF. DNA of the CDR3: TGTGCCATCAAAAAAATAGCGGGGGATCCAGATACGCAGTATTTT.

The chain couples TRBV5-6 to TRBJ2-2; 9 bases are shared with TRBD2. The CDR3 has 13 amino acids. V dropped 10 bases and J dropped 3; count of bases not matched to a gene: 4. Looked up from germline, CDR1 is SGHDT and CDR2 is YYEEEE. In nucleotides, the CDR3 is TGTGCCGGCGCTAGCGGGGACACCGGGGAGCTGTTTTTT. Its translation: CAGASGDTGELFF.

The CDR3 sequence: CASSTRQVGETQYF. CDR3 in DNA: TGTGCCAGCAGCACCCGACAGGTGGGAGAGACCCAGTACTTC. This rearrangement joins TRBV13 to TRBJ2-5, with D possibly matching TRBD1 (6 bases). V was clipped by 5 bases and J by 4 bases, with 14 bases between them. Germline values: CDR1 PRHDT, CDR2 FYEKMQ (reference sequence). The CDR3 consists of 14 residues.

The chain carries TRBV2 and TRBJ1-6; TRBD1 matches at 7 bases. Germline loops: CDR1 SNHLY, CDR2 FYNNEI. Trimming at V came to 6 bases and at J to 0 bases, leaving 11 bases not matched to a gene. The CDR3 loop spans 18 amino acids. The CDR3 sequence: CASSPRQGPSSYNSPLHF. In nucleotides, the CDR3 is TGTGCCAGCAGCCCTAGACAGGGCCCTAGCTCCTATAATTCACCCCTCCACTTT.

The chain joins TRBV15 to TRBJ1-5; perhaps TRBD1 as D (5 bases). The CDR3 totals 13 residues. Germline V gene data show CDR1 as LNHNV and CDR2 as YYDKDF (reference sequence). With 3 bases removed from V and 4 bases from J, the gap between germline ends came to 7 bases. CDR3 region: CATSRTANQPQHF. The CDR3 bases are TGTGCCACCAGCAGGACAGCTAATCAGCCCCAGCATTTT. Combining the CDR3 with reference TRBV15 and TRBJ1-5 gives the whole variable domain DAMVIQNPRYQVTQFGKPVTLSCSQTLNHNVMYWYQQKSSQAPKLLFHYYDKDFNNEADTPDNFQSRRPNTSFCFLDIRSPGLGDTAMYLCATSRTANQPQHFGDGTRLSIL.

The genes are TRBV5-1 and TRBJ2-3, with D unclear. V was shortened by 0 bases and J by 4 bases, with 9 bases between the two germline ends. Germline assignment: CDR1 SGHRS and CDR2 YFSETQ. The CDR3 runs to 14 residues. The CDR3 DNA reads as TGCGCCAGCAGCTTGGTCAGCTCCCCAGATACGCAGTATTTT. Its protein product is CASSLVSSPDTQYF.

The rearrangement links TRBV7-8 to TRBJ1-5; no reliable D call. The V end lost 5 bases, the J end lost 4 bases, and 9 bases lay between the germline ends. The CDR3 runs 13 residues. Germline CDR1 is SGHVS and CDR2 is FQNEAQ. CDR3 DNA sequence: TGTGCCAGCAGCCTCGGGGTGAATCAGCCCCAGCATTTT. Translating gives CASSLGVNQPQHF.

The J gene is TRBJ2-7, the V gene TRBV6-1; 8 bases fit TRBD1. Per the germline V gene, CDR1 is MNHNS and CDR2 is SASEGT. The CDR3 is 15 amino acids. V shed 1 base, J shed 3 bases, and the junction held 5 bases outside the gene matches. Here the CDR3 reads CASSEGWTGSYEQYF. The CDR3 region has the DNA TGTGCCAGCAGTGAAGGATGGACAGGGAGCTACGAGCAGTACTTC.

This chain uses TRBV2 with TRBJ1-2; D is ambiguous. Germline assignment: CDR1 SNHLY and CDR2 FYNNEI. V lost 7 bases and J lost 4, with 7 bases in between. The length of the CDR3 is 11 residues. The CDR3 sequence is CASTDFYGYTF. CDR3 DNA: TGTGCCAGCACTGACTTCTATGGCTACACCTTC.

This chain uses TRBV19 with TRBJ1-6; tentative D call: TRBD1 (6 bases). The CDR3 extends over 21 amino acids. The ends were cut back, 3 bases at V and 0 bases at J, with 24 bases in the middle. Per germline, CDR1 LNHDA and CDR2 SQIVND (reference sequence). Here the CDR3 reads CASSIAVWDTRTSSYNSPLHF. DNA for the CDR3: TGTGCCAGTAGTATTGCCGTCTGGGACACTAGAACAAGCTCCTATAATTCACCCCTCCACTTT.

The chain has TRBV5-3 and TRBJ1-3; no reliable D call. TRBV5-3 is placed among ORFs of uncertain function. The CDR3 is 15 amino acids. The germline V and J ends were trimmed by 4 bases and 3 bases, with 14 bases remaining between them. Written as DNA, the CDR3 is TGTGCCAGAAGCACTCGCGGGTGTCGTGGAAACACCATATATTTT. As protein: CARSTRGCRGNTIYF.

V usage is TRBV27 and J usage is TRBJ1-2; 8 nucleotides line up with TRBD1. V shed 0 bases, J shed 5 bases, and the junction held 5 bases outside the gene matches. Germline CDR1 is MNHEY and CDR2 is SMNVEV (reference sequence). The CDR3 has 15 residues. The CDR3 reads CASSLSQGADYGYTF. The CDR3 coding sequence is TGTGCCAGCAGTTTATCGCAGGGGGCAGATTATGGCTACACCTTC.

This chain links TRBV5-4 with TRBJ2-5; TRBD2 matches at 13 bases. The DNA end is a closer match to TRBJ2-7, so the J assignment may be wrong. CDR1 and CDR2 from the germline V gene are SGHNT and YYREEE (reference sequence). The CDR3 runs to 16 residues. The CDR3 bases are TGTGCCAGCAGCCAACTCAGGACTAGCGGGGGTTACGAGCAGTACTTC. Residues: CASSQLRTSGGYEQYF.

V is TRBV5-5 and J is TRBJ2-7; the D gene is possibly TRBD1 (6 bases). CDR3 size: 14 residues. V was trimmed by 1 base and J by 6 bases, leaving 14 bases between them. CDR1 and CDR2 (germline): SGHKS, YYEKEE (reference sequence). The CDR3 sequence: CASSLRHRAGEQYF. The CDR3, as DNA: TGTGCCAGCAGCTTGCGGCACAGGGCGGGCGAGCAGTACTTC.

The chain couples TRBV5-1 to TRBJ2-1; maybe TRBD1 (6 bases). Trimming took off 4 bases at V and 5 bases at J, with 22 bases between the two ends. Per germline, CDR1 SGHRS and CDR2 YFSETQ. CDR3 length: 17 residues. This chain's CDR3 is CASSQAPQVRQDNEQFF. CDR3 coding DNA: TGCGCCAGCAGCCAAGCCCCACAGGTCCGACAGGACAATGAGCAGTTCTTC.

The chain has TRBV11-2 and TRBJ2-5; the D gene is possibly TRBD1 (6 bases). The J call may be wrong; the DNA end is better matched by TRBJ2-7. CDR1 and CDR2 (germline): SGHAT, FQNNGV. This CDR3 has 17 amino acids. The chain's CDR3 is CASSALAGETFSYEQYF. CDR3 coding DNA: TGTGCCAGCAGCGCCCTTGCAGGGGAAACATTTTCCTACGAGCAGTACTTC.

This clone has only one observation. V is TRBV7-3 and J is TRBJ2-5; 10 bases map to TRBD1. Looked up from germline, CDR1 is SGHTA and CDR2 is FQGTGA. The trim removed 1 base at V and 11 bases at J, leaving 13 bases unmatched. There are 16 residues in the CDR3. CDR3 sequence (DNA): TGTGCCAGCAGCTTAAGGCCGACAGGGGGCTTCGGGGAGCAGTACTTC. Translating gives CASSLRPTGGFGEQYF. Complete variable domain (other parts from reference TRBV7-3 and TRBJ2-5): GAGVSQTPSNKVTEKGKYVELRCDPISGHTALYWYRQSLGQGPEFLIYFQGTGAADDSGLPNDRFFAVRPEGSVSTLKIQRTERGDSAVYLCASSLRPTGGFGEQYFGPGTRLLVL.

This chain links TRBV7-6 with TRBJ1-4; D gene unclear. The CDR3 consists of 13 residues. The ends were cut back, 0 bases at V and 10 bases at J, with 9 bases in the middle. The germline V gene encodes CDR1 SGHVS and CDR2 FNYEAQ. The CDR3 loop reads CASSLADEGKLFF. In DNA, the CDR3 is TGTGCCAGCAGCTTAGCGGACGAGGGAAAACTGTTTTTT.

The sample holds one count of this clone. J is TRBJ1-5 and V is TRBV2; unclear D gene. The length of the CDR3 is 15 residues. Germline V gives CDR1 SNHLY, CDR2 FYNNEI. V lost 7 bases and J 4 bases, leaving 17 bases between the germline ends. The CDR3 reads CASTRNRRENQPQHF. The CDR3 DNA is TGTGCCAGCACCCGAAACCGGAGGGAGAATCAGCCCCAGCATTTT. Drawing the rest from reference TRBV2 and TRBJ1-5, the complete variable domain is EPEVTQTPSHQVTQMGQEVILRCVPISNHLYFYWYRQILGQKVEFLVSFYNNEISEKSEIFDDQFSVERPDGSNFTLKIRSTKLEDSAMYFCASTRNRRENQPQHFGDGTRLSIL.